One sample yielded the 25 T cell receptor beta chains listed below, sequenced in a study of glioma-infiltrating T cells after dendritic cell vaccination. The table came from immunoSEQ multiplex PCR; TCRdb's copy has only in-frame clones and leaves some out. The sample holds about 63,000 clones; more than 70% are singletons and the top ten take more than 8.5%. Time point: after dendritic cell vaccination, including at tumor progression/relapse. Specimen: blood, collected after dendritic cell vaccination. The origin of the receptors is a human donor with glioblastoma.

This chain connects TRBV2 to TRBJ1-2, with 8 bases identical to TRBD1. Looked up from germline, CDR1 is SNHLY and CDR2 is FYNNEI. This CDR3 is built from 14 residues. V lost 5 bases and J lost 5; bases outside the gene matches: 7. The CDR3 sequence is CASSPQQGVYGYTF. The CDR3 DNA follows: TGTGCCAGCAGTCCTCAACAGGGGGTGTATGGCTACACCTTC.

The chain employs TRBV18 and TRBJ2-2; 7 bases match TRBD2. Germline V gives CDR1 KGHSH, CDR2 LQKENI. The CDR3 extends over 17 amino acids. V was pared by 2 bases and J by 4 bases, with 10 bases of the junction left unmatched. CDR3 coding DNA: TGTGCCAGCTCACCAGAGCTGGCGGGGGTGGGCACCGGGGAGCTGTTTTTT. This translates into CASSPELAGVGTGELFF.

V gene TRBV11-1 combines with J gene TRBJ2-7; 7 nucleotides match TRBD1. CDR3 length: 14 amino acids. The V gene end was trimmed by 4 bases and the J gene end by 1 base; junction bases not matched to a gene: 4. The germline gives CDR1 SGHAT, CDR2 FQDESV (reference sequence). The CDR3 nucleotides are TGTGCCAGCAGCTACCACAGGGGTTCCTACGAGCAGTACTTC. Translated: CASSYHRGSYEQYF.

V gene TRBV7-2 combines with J gene TRBJ1-2; D perhaps matches TRBD1 (6 bases). CDR3 size: 13 residues. V was cut by 6 bases and J by 2 bases, with 10 bases left in between. Germline V gene data show CDR1 as SGHTA and CDR2 as FQGNSA. CDR3 residues: CASRKTGNYGYTF. The DNA for the CDR3 is TGTGCCAGCAGGAAAACAGGGAACTATGGCTACACCTTC.

The genes are TRBV19 and TRBJ2-3; D possibly corresponds to TRBD2 (6 bases). V shed 2 bases and J shed 10 bases, with 13 bases lying between them. This CDR3 contains 13 residues. The germline CDR1 and CDR2 sequences are LNHDA and SQIVND (reference sequence). This CDR3 is CASSIPDGGAQYF. As DNA, the CDR3 is TGTGCCAGTAGTATACCCGACGGCGGGGCGCAGTATTTT.

This chain joins TRBV19 and TRBJ2-1; TRBD2 might be the D (6 bases). Per germline, CDR1 LNHDA and CDR2 SQIVND (reference sequence). Trimming shortened V by 3 bases and J by 13 bases, and 13 bases separated the two germline ends. The CDR3 covers 12 residues. The CDR3 reads CASSIIGGPQFF. The DNA for the CDR3 is TGTGCCAGTAGTATTATCGGGGGACCCCAGTTCTTC.

The chain is built from TRBV11-2 and TRBJ2-3; D remains ambiguous. Trimming removed 1 base from V and 4 bases from J, with 15 bases in between. Germline V lookup: CDR1 SGHAT, CDR2 FQNNGV. The CDR3 contains 16 residues. CDR3 region: CASSLGSEPLADTQYF. CDR3 in DNA: TGTGCCAGCAGCTTAGGTTCGGAGCCTCTAGCAGATACGCAGTATTTT.

This chain links TRBV5-1 with TRBJ2-3, with TRBD2 identical over 9 bases. The CDR3 totals 15 residues. V lost 0 bases and J lost 4; bases outside the gene matches: 3. Germline values: CDR1 SGHRS, CDR2 YFSETQ. CDR3 sequence: CASSLGRGGSDTQYF. The CDR3 DNA sequence: TGCGCCAGCAGCTTGGGGCGGGGGGGCTCAGATACGCAGTATTTT.

V is TRBV28 and J is TRBJ2-7; TRBD1 agrees at 7 bases. V shed 5 bases and J 4 bases; nucleotides not matched to a gene: 8. The CDR3 loop spans 14 amino acids. Looked up from germline, CDR1 is MDHEN and CDR2 is SYDVKM. CDR3 amino acids: CASSVSGGSYEQYF. The CDR3 nucleotides are TGTGCCAGCAGTGTATCAGGGGGTTCGTACGAGCAGTACTTC.

V gene TRBV11-3 combines with J gene TRBJ2-5, with 8 bases matching TRBD2. This CDR3 is 15 amino acids long. Unmatched junction bases numbered 9, after V lost 5 bases and J lost 4 bases. The V gene's germline CDR1 is SGHNT and CDR2 YENEEA. CDR3 protein: CASSLVGGAGETQYF. The CDR3, as DNA: TGTGCCAGCAGCCTCGTCGGGGGGGCCGGAGAGACCCAGTACTTC.

This clone has only one observation. This chain connects TRBV9 to TRBJ1-2; 10 bases agree with TRBD1. Looked up from germline, CDR1 is SGDLS and CDR2 is YYNGEE. The trim removed 0 bases at V and 5 bases at J, leaving 4 bases unmatched. CDR3 length: 15 amino acids. The CDR3 sequence: CASSVGTGGGYGYTF. DNA for the CDR3: TGTGCCAGCAGCGTAGGGACAGGGGGGGGGTATGGCTACACCTTC.

This chain joins TRBV6-6 and TRBJ2-2; TRBD2 matches 11 bases. Germline loops: CDR1 MNHNY, CDR2 SVGAGI (reference sequence). The junction had 4 bases not matched to a gene; V was cut back by 5 bases and J by 8 bases. The CDR3 extends over 14 amino acids. Written as DNA, the CDR3 is TGTGCCAGCAGTGCTAGCGGGGGGAGTGGGGAGCTGTTTTTT. Translation: CASSASGGSGELFF.

This clone was seen just once. The chain joins TRBV18 to TRBJ1-2, with 8 bases identical to TRBD1. V was pared by 4 bases and J by 6 bases, with 10 bases of the junction left unmatched. CDR1 is KGHSH and CDR2 is LQKENI in the germline V gene. The CDR3 consists of 15 residues. The CDR3 bases are TGTGCCAGCTCACGAGGACAGGGATTGGAGGATGGCTACACCTTC. Protein sequence: CASSRGQGLEDGYTF. The whole variable domain, filled in from reference TRBV18 and TRBJ1-2, reads NAGVMQNPRHLVRRRGQEARLRCSPMKGHSHVYWYRQLPEEGLKFMVYLQKENIIDESGMPKERFSAEFPKEGPSILRIQQVVRGDSAAYFCASSRGQGLEDGYTFGSGTRLTVV.

This chain connects TRBV5-1 to TRBJ2-3; 7 positions agree with TRBD2. After removal of 1 base from V and 0 bases from J, the junction contained 8 bases not matched to a gene. CDR3 length: 17 residues. The germline V gene encodes CDR1 SGHRS and CDR2 YFSETQ. The CDR3 here is CASSLSASGPSTDTQYF. The DNA of the CDR3 is TGCGCCAGCAGCTTGTCCGCTAGCGGACCTAGCACAGATACGCAGTATTTT.

The V gene is TRBV9, the J gene TRBJ1-6; TRBD1 is a possible D gene (6 bases). V was shortened by 3 bases and J by 8 bases, with 15 bases between the two germline ends. The CDR3 contains 15 residues. Germline CDR1 is SGDLS and CDR2 is YYNGEE. The CDR3 DNA follows: TGTGCCAGCAGCGCTAGAACAGGGTGGGATTCACCCCTCCACTTT. It specifies CASSARTGWDSPLHF.

The V and J genes are TRBV19 and TRBJ1-1, with D unclear. Germline loops: CDR1 LNHDA, CDR2 SQIVND (reference sequence). Trimming pared 7 bases from V and 1 base from J, leaving 16 bases between. CDR3 length: 15 amino acids. The CDR3 spells CASTLRRAGNTEAFF. The CDR3 coding sequence is TGTGCCAGTACCCTAAGGCGCGCGGGGAACACTGAAGCTTTCTTT.

The chain combines TRBV21-1 with TRBJ2-3; the table's D gene call, TRBD2, was not cross checked with the DNA. TRBV21-1 is a listed pseudogene. The CDR3 sequence is 17 residues long. CDR3 protein: CASSQRGGVTSTDTQYF. For the CDR3, the DNA is TGTGCCAGCAGCCAGCGGGGGGGGGTAACTAGCACAGATACGCAGTATTTT.

This chain uses TRBV9 with TRBJ2-2, with TRBD1 matching 7 bases. From germline, CDR1 is SGDLS and CDR2 YYNGEE. This CDR3 is built from 15 residues. Trimming cost V 2 bases and J 1 base; bases outside gene matches: 2. CDR3 sequence (DNA): TGTGCCAGCAGCGTGGGACAGAGGAACACCGGGGAGCTGTTTTTT. Amino acid sequence: CASSVGQRNTGELFF.

The rearrangement joins TRBV9 to TRBJ2-7; 10 positions agree with TRBD1. Unmatched junction bases numbered 9, after V lost 2 bases and J lost 4 bases. Looked up from germline, CDR1 is SGDLS and CDR2 is YYNGEE. The CDR3 consists of 16 residues. The CDR3 here is CASSVDPGQGSYEQYF. The CDR3 DNA reads TGTGCCAGCAGCGTCGATCCGGGACAGGGGTCGTACGAGCAGTACTTC.

The V and J genes are TRBV4-2 and TRBJ2-2, with TRBD1 matching 7 bases. CDR3 length equals 14 residues. Unmatched junction bases numbered 4, after V lost 3 bases and J lost 6 bases. CDR1 is LGHNA and CDR2 is YNFKEQ in the germline V gene. The CDR3 region is CASSHRQGPGELFF. The CDR3 nucleotides are TGTGCCAGCAGCCATCGACAGGGCCCCGGGGAGCTGTTTTTT.

The V call is TRBV5-4, the J call TRBJ2-3, with TRBD1 matching 7 bases. CDR1 and CDR2 (germline): SGHNT, YYREEE (reference sequence). V gave up 6 bases and J gave up 6 bases; unmatched junction bases: 13. CDR3 length: 15 amino acids. The DNA for the CDR3 is TGTGCCAGCAAAGGGGACAGCCTTTCGAGGGATACGCAGTATTTT. Its translation: CASKGDSLSRDTQYF.

This clone was detected only once. This chain joins TRBV30 and TRBJ1-2, with TRBD1 matching over 8 bases. The germline V gene encodes CDR1 GTSNPN and CDR2 SVGIG (reference sequence). The V segment lost 1 base and the J segment 4 bases; nucleotides outside the gene matches: 11. This CDR3 spans 16 amino acids. The DNA for the CDR3 is TGTGCCTGGAGTGCGATTCTTACAGGGGGAGCCTATGGCTACACCTTC. Translated: CAWSAILTGGAYGYTF.

The chain links TRBV4-2 to TRBJ2-3; 10 positions match TRBD2. J gave up 2 bases and V 2 bases, and 4 bases lay outside the gene matches. Germline V CDR1 and CDR2: LGHNA, YNFKEQ. CDR3 length equals 16 residues. CDR3 protein: CASSQLSGGDTDTQYF. In nucleotides, the CDR3 is TGTGCCAGCAGCCAACTAAGCGGGGGGGACACAGATACGCAGTATTTT.

This chain uses TRBV11-3 with TRBJ1-1; 10 bases are shared with TRBD1. The germline V gene encodes CDR1 SGHNT and CDR2 YENEEA. This CDR3 contains 16 residues. J lost 1 base, V lost 1 base, and 3 bases had no gene match. The CDR3 DNA is TGTGCCAGCAGCTTAGGGGGACAGGGGAAGAACACTGAAGCTTTCTTT. Translated, it gives CASSLGGQGKNTEAFF.

The genes are TRBV2 and TRBJ2-3, with D unclear. The CDR3 is 17 residues long. Trimming left V 6 bases short and J 0 bases short, with 19 bases between. Germline values: CDR1 SNHLY, CDR2 FYNNEI. In DNA form, the CDR3 reads TGTGCCAGCAGGAGCCGGTATGCGGCAGCTAGCACAGATACGCAGTATTTT. It is translated as CASRSRYAAASTDTQYF.